This T cell receptor beta chain was obtained from a study of blood T cells in healthy people across ages. Broader study findings: The fall in TCR beta diversity per million T cells was roughly linear with age.

It was with a sample-barcoded 5' primer and a J-beta primer mix that a second PCR of roughly 6 to 12 cycles was run. With 12 random nucleotides, a template-switch adaptor tagged each individual cDNA molecule. Each CDR3 protein is one row after TCRdb ran MiXCR on the 5' RACE reads. The sample has approximately 1,000,000 distinct CDR3 sequences, less than 45% seen once. The authors drew around 11 milliliters of peripheral blood from each donor. Turning to this clonotype: The antigen is unknown.

The V gene's germline CDR1 is SGHTA and CDR2 FQGNSA. The V end lost 5 bases, the J end lost 7 bases, and 18 bases lay between the germline ends. The CDR3 runs to 16 residues. Sequences were obtained from blood. This chain uses TRBV7-2 with TRBJ1-6; D is uncertain. This sequence was found in a man younger than 35 in good health. This chain's CDR3 is CASSPSGWAANSPLHF. The CDR3 DNA is TGTGCCAGCAGCCCTAGTGGGTGGGCGGCCAATTCACCCCTCCACTTT.